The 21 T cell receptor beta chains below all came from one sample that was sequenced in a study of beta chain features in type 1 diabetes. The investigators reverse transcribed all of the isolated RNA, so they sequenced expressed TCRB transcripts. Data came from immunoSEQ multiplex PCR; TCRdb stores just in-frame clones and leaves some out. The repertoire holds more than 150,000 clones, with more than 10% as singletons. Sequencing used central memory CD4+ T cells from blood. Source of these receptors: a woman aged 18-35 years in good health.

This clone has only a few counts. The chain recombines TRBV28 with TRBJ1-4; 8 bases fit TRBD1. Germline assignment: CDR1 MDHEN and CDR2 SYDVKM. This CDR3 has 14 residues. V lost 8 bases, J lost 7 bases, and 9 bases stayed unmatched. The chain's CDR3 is CASCSTGVSEKLFF. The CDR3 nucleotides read TGTGCCAGCTGTTCGACAGGGGTATCTGAAAAACTGTTTTTT.

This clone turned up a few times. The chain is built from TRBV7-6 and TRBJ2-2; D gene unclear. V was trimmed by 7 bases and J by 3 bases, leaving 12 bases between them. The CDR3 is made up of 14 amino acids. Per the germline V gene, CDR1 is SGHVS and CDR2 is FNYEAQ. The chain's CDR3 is CASIKTWDTGELFF. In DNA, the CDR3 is TGTGCCAGCATTAAGACATGGGACACCGGGGAGCTGTTTTTT. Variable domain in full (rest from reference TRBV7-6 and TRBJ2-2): GAGVSQSPRYKVTKRGQDVALRCDPISGHVSLYWYRQALGQGPEFLTYFNYEAQQDKSGLPNDRFSAERPEGSISTLTIQRTEQRDSAMYRCASIKTWDTGELFFGEGSRLTVL.

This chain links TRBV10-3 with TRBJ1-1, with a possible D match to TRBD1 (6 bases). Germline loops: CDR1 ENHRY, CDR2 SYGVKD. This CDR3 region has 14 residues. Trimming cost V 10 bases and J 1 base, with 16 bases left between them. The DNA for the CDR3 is TGTGCCAGCATGAGGGGGTGGTCGAACACTGAAGCTTTCTTT. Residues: CASMRGWSNTEAFF.

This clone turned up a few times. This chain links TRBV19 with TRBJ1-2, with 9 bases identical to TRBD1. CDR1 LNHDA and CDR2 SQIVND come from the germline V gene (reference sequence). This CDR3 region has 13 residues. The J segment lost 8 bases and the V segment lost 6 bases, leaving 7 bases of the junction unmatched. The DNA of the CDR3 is TGTGCCAGTAGCGAACAGGGGGCTGAAGGCTACACCTTC. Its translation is CASSEQGAEGYTF.

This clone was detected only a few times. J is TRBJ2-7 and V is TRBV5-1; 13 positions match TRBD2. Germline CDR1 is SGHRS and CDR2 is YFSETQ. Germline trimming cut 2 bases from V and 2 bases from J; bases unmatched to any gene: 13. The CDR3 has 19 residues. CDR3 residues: CASSFRTSGSSRQTYEQYF. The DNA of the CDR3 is TGCGCCAGCAGCTTCCGGACTAGCGGGAGTTCCAGGCAAACCTACGAGCAGTACTTC.

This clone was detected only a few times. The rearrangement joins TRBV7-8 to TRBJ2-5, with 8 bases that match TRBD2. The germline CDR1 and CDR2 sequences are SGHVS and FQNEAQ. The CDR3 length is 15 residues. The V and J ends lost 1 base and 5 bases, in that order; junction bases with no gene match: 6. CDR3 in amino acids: CASSLGGRRGETQYF. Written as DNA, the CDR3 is TGTGCCAGCAGCTTAGGCGGGAGGCGAGGGGAGACCCAGTACTTC.

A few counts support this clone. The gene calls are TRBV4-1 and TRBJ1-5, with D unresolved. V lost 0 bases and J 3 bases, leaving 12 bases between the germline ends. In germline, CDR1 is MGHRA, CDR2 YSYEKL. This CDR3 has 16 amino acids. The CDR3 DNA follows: TGCGCCAGCAGCCAAGATTGGCCTAGCTCCAATCAGCCCCAGCATTTT. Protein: CASSQDWPSSNQPQHF.

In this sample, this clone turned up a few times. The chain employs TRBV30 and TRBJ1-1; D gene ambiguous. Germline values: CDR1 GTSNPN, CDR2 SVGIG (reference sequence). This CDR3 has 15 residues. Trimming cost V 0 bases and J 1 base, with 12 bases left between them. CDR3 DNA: TGTGCCTGGAGTGTACTCTACGGAGAGAACACTGAAGCTTTCTTT. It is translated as CAWSVLYGENTEAFF.

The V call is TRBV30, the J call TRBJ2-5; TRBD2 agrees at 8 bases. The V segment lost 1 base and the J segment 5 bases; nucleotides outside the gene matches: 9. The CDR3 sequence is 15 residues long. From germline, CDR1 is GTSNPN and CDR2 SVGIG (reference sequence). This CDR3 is CAWSGVSGIRETQYF. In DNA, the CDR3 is TGTGCCTGGAGTGGTGTTAGCGGGATCCGGGAGACCCAGTACTTC.

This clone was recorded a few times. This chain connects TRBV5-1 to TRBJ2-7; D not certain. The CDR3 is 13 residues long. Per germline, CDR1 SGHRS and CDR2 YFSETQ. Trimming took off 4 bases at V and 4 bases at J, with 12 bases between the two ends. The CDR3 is CASSPDSKYEQYF. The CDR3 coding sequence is TGCGCCAGCAGCCCTGACTCTAAATACGAGCAGTACTTC.

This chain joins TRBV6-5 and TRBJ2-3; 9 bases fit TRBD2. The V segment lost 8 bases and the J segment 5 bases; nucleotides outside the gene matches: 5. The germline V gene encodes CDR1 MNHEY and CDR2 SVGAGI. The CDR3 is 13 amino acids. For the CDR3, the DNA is TGTGCCAGCCGGCTAGCGGGAAGAGATACGCAGTATTTT. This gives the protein CASRLAGRDTQYF.

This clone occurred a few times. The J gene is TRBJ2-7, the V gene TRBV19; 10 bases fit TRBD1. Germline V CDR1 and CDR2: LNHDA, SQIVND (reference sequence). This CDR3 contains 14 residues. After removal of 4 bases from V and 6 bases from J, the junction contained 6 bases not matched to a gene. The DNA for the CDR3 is TGTGCCAGTAGTAACCGGGACAGGGGAGGCGAGCAGTACTTC. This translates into CASSNRDRGGEQYF.

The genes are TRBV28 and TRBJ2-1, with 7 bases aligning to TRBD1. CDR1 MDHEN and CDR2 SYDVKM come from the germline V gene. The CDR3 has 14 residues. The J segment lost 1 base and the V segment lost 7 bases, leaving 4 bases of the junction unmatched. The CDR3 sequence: CASTMTGSYNEQFF. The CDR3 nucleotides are TGTGCCAGCACCATGACAGGGTCCTACAATGAGCAGTTCTTC. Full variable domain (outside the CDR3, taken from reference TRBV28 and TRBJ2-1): DVKVTQSSRYLVKRTGEKVFLECVQDMDHENMFWYRQDPGLGLRLIYFSYDVKMKEKGDIPEGYSVSREKKERFSLILESASTNQTSMYLCASTMTGSYNEQFFGPGTRLTVL.

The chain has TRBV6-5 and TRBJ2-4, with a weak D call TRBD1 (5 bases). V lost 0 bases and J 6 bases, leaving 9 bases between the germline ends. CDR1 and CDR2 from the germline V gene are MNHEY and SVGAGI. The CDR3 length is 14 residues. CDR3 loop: CASSYSRQGNIQYF. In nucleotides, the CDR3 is TGTGCCAGCAGTTACTCCCGCCAGGGAAACATTCAGTACTTC.

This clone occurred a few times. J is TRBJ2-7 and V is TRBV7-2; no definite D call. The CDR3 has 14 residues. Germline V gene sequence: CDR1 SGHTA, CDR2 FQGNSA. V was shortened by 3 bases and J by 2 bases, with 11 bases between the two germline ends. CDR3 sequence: CASSLAPGPYEQYF. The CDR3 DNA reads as TGTGCCAGCAGCTTGGCGCCAGGTCCCTACGAGCAGTACTTC. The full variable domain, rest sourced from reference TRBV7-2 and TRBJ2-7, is GAGVSQSPSNKVTEKGKDVELRCDPISGHTALYWYRQSLGQGLEFLIYFQGNSAPDKSGLPSDRFSAERTGGSVSTLTIQRTQQEDSAVYLCASSLAPGPYEQYFGPGTRLTVT.

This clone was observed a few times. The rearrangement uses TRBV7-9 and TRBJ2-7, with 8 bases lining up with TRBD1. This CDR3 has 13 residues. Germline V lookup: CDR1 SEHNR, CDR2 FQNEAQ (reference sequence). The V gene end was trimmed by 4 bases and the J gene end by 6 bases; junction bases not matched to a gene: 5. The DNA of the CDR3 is TGTGCCAGCAGCTCGTCAGGGGGCCGCGAGCAGTACTTC. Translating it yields CASSSSGGREQYF.

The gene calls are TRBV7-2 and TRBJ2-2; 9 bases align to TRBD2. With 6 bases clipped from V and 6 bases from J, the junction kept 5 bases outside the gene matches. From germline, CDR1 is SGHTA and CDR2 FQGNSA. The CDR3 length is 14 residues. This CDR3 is CASSWTSDPGELFF. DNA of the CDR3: TGTGCCAGCAGTTGGACTAGCGACCCCGGGGAGCTGTTTTTT. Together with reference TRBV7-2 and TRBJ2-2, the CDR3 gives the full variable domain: GAGVSQSPSNKVTEKGKDVELRCDPISGHTALYWYRQSLGQGLEFLIYFQGNSAPDKSGLPSDRFSAERTGGSVSTLTIQRTQQEDSAVYLCASSWTSDPGELFFGEGSRLTVL.

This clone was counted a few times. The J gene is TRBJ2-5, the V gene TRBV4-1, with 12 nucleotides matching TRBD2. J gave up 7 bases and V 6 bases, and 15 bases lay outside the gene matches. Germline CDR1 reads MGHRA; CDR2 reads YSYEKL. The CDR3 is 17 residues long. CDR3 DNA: TGCGCCAGCAGGGTCCGACTAGCGGGAGAGAGATTGGGGACCCAGTACTTC. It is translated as CASRVRLAGERLGTQYF.

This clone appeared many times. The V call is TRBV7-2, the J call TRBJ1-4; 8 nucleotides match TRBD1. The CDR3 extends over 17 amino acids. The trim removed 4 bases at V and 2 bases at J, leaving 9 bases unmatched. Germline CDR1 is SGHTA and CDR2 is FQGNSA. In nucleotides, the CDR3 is TGTGCCAGCAGCTCTGGACAGGGAAGAGCGACTAATGAAAAACTGTTTTTT. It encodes CASSSGQGRATNEKLFF.

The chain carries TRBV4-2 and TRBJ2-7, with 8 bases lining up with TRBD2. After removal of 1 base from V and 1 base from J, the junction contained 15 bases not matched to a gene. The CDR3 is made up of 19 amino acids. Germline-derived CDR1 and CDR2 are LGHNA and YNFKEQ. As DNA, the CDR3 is TGTGCCAGCAGCCAAGGGGGTCAAAGCGGGAGTTCCCGATCCTACGAGCAGTACTTC. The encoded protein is CASSQGGQSGSSRSYEQYF.

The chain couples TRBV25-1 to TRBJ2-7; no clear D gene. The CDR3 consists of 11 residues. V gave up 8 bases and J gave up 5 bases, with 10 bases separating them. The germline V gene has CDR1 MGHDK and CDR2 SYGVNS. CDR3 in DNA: TGTGCCAGCCTGCGCCGGGACGAGCAGTACTTC. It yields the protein CASLRRDEQYF.